The 9 T cell receptor beta chains listed next were all sequenced from one sample in a study of T-cell memory formation after mild COVID-19. TCRdb recomputed calls from the 5' RACE reads with MiXCR, one row per CDR3 protein. The profile covers more than 110,000 distinct CDR3 sequences, with more than 13% appearing a single time and approximately 30% taken by the ten largest. Specimen: PBMCs or a T cell subset sorted from them (not recorded which). The receptors stem from an adult woman who had mild COVID-19 (a few samples of this study predate the infection). Cell type and time point are not known.

This clonotype has more than one count but fewer than ten. The rearrangement uses TRBV12-3 or TRBV12-4 and TRBJ2-3; D gene uncertain. V lost 7 bases, J lost 5 bases, and 7 bases lay in between. The CDR3 extends over 11 amino acids. The CDR3 here is CASTAIDTQYF. CDR3 nucleotides: TGTGCCAGCACGGCGATAGATACGCAGTATTTT.

The rearrangement links TRBV18 to TRBJ2-7; 11 bases line up with TRBD2. Germline V CDR1 and CDR2: KGHSH, LQKENI. V lost 2 bases and J lost 2; bases outside the gene matches: 2. The CDR3 extends over 15 amino acids. The CDR3 sequence is CASSPETSGAYEQYF. The CDR3 DNA reads TGTGCCAGCTCACCAGAGACTAGCGGGGCCTACGAGCAGTACTTC.

This chain uses TRBV4-3 with TRBJ1-1, with D possibly TRBD1 on 5 matching bases. V dropped 0 bases and J dropped 5 bases, with 10 bases sitting between them. The V gene's germline CDR1 is LGHNA and CDR2 YSLEER. The CDR3 runs to 14 residues. CDR3 loop: CASSQERKGTEAFF. In nucleotides, the CDR3 is TGCGCCAGCAGCCAAGAAAGAAAGGGGACTGAAGCTTTCTTT.

The chain employs TRBV4-1 and TRBJ1-2; TRBD1 matches 7 bases. CDR3 size: 16 residues. With 1 base clipped from V and 5 bases from J, the junction kept 10 bases outside the gene matches. Germline CDR1 reads MGHRA; CDR2 reads YSYEKL. CDR3 DNA sequence: TGCGCCAGCAGCCAAGTGACAGGGCCAAACGCGTATGGCTACACCTTC. Translating it yields CASSQVTGPNAYGYTF.

V usage is TRBV7-6 and J usage is TRBJ2-1, with 11 positions matching TRBD1. The CDR3 consists of 20 residues. CDR1 is SGHVS and CDR2 is FNYEAQ in the germline V gene. V lost 2 bases, J lost 3 bases, and 15 bases stayed unmatched. This chain's CDR3 is CASSLILGQGVAGLYNEQFF. For the CDR3, the DNA is TGTGCCAGCAGCTTAATTTTGGGACAGGGGGTAGCTGGACTCTACAATGAGCAGTTCTTC.

In its sample, this clonotype was seen many times. The chain employs TRBV6-5 and TRBJ1-6; D ambiguous. The CDR3 totals 13 residues. Trimming cost V 2 bases and J 7 bases, with 6 bases left between them. Germline loops: CDR1 MNHEY, CDR2 SVGAGI. For the CDR3, the DNA is TGTGCCAGCAGTTACGCCTCGAATTCACCCCTCCACTTT. This translates into CASSYASNSPLHF.

This clonotype has just a few counts. The rearrangement uses TRBV3-1 and TRBJ2-3; the D gene is possibly TRBD2 (5 bases). Looked up from germline, CDR1 is LGHDT and CDR2 is YNNKEL (reference sequence). The length of the CDR3 is 15 residues. The V gene lost 0 bases and the J gene lost 2 bases, with 9 bases spanning the gap. The CDR3 DNA follows: TGTGCCAGCAGCCAAGATCTGGGAGCCACAGATACGCAGTATTTT. Its protein is CASSQDLGATDTQYF.

V and J are TRBV19 and TRBJ1-2; 7 positions match TRBD1. The V segment lost 8 bases and the J segment 5 bases; nucleotides outside the gene matches: 14. This CDR3 has 15 amino acids. Germline CDR1 reads LNHDA; CDR2 reads SQIVND (reference sequence). CDR3 nucleotides: TGTGCCAGTCGTCGCATCCTGGGACAGCCATATGGCTACACCTTC. Residues: CASRRILGQPYGYTF.

This clonotype showed up many times. The chain carries TRBV6-6 and TRBJ1-1; weak D call: TRBD1 (6 bases). CDR3 length equals 13 residues. Germline-derived CDR1 and CDR2 are MNHNY and SVGAGI (reference sequence). The V and J ends lost 4 bases and 8 bases respectively, with 14 bases between them. The CDR3 here is CASSSITGTEAFF. The CDR3 DNA reads as TGTGCCAGCAGTTCAATTACAGGGACGGAAGCTTTCTTT.